This T cell receptor (beta chain) stems from a study of blood T cell repertoires in COVID-19. Overall study context: Some COVID-19 samples were acute and others convalescent; all came from the United States, Italy and Spain.

Authors' processing steps: Estimates of nucleated cell counts were drawn from the amplification of reference gene primers. The data were produced by immunoSEQ multiplex PCR, yet TCRdb's version contains in-frame clones alone and is incomplete. V, J and clone size derive from that table, while D and trimming were established from the DNA sequence. Of about 300,000 clones listed, roughly 90% were seen once; the top ten hold approximately 2%. Patients of the Seattle cohort, enrolled during active infection, were followed longitudinally. In germline, CDR1 is SGHKS, CDR2 YYEKEE (reference sequence). CDR3 size: 14 residues. The ends lost 5 bases at V and 4 bases at J; junction bases unmatched: 6.

The source material was peripheral blood. The rearrangement links TRBV5-5 to TRBJ2-1, with 7 nucleotides matching TRBD2. The receptor's source is a woman aged 25 to 39 with COVID-19, enrolled during active disease. The CDR3 sequence is CASRAALAYNEQFF. The CDR3 nucleotides read TGTGCCAGCAGAGCCGCACTAGCGTACAATGAGCAGTTCTTC.